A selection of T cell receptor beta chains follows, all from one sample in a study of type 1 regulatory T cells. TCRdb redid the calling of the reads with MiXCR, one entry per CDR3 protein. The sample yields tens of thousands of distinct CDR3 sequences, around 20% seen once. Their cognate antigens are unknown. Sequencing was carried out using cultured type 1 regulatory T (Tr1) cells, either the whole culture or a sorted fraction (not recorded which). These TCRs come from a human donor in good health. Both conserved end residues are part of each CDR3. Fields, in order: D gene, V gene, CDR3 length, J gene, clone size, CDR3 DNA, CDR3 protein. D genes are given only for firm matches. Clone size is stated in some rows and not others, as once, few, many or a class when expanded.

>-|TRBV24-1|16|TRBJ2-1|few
TGTGCCACCAGTGAACGTCCGGGAAAGAATTACAATGAGCAGTTCTTC
CATSERPGKNYNEQFF
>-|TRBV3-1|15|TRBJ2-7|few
TGTGCCAGCAGCCAGGAGAGGGACCCCCATTACGAGCAGTACTTC
CASSQERDPHYEQYF
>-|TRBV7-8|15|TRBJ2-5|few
TGTGCCAGCAGCCCGAATTTCGGGACCCGCGAGGCCCAGTACTTC
CASSPNFGTREAQYF
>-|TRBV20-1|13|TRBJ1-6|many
TGCAGTGCTAGTTTCGGGTCCAATTCACCCCTCCACTTT
CSASFGSNSPLHF
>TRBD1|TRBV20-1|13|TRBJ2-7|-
TGCAGTGCTATCACACAGGGGACCTACGAGCAGTACTTC
CSAITQGTYEQYF
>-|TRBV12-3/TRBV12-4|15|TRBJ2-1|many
TGTGCCAGCAGCTACATTTCTCGGCTGTACAATGAGCAGTTCTTC
CASSYISRLYNEQFF
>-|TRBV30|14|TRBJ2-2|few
TGTGCCTGGAGTAGACAGTCGAACACCGGGGAGCTGTTTTTT
CAWSRQSNTGELFF
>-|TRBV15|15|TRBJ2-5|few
TGTGCCACCAGCAGAGGGGCAGGGGCGTCGGAGACCCAGTACTTC
CATSRGAGASETQYF
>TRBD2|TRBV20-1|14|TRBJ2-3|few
TGCAGTGCCGTGCTAGCGGGGAGCACAGATACGCAGTATTTT
CSAVLAGSTDTQYF
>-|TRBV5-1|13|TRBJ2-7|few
TGCGCCAGCGGAGAGATGGGGTATCACGAGCAGTACTTC
CASGEMGYHEQYF
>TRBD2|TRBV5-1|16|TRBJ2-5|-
TGCGCCAGCAGCTTGGGAACTAGCGGGGGACAAGAGACCCAGTACTTC
CASSLGTSGGQETQYF